This T cell receptor beta chain stems from a study of blood T cell repertoires in COVID-19. About the research overall: From the United States, Italy and Spain came samples of acute and convalescent COVID-19.

There are a few counts of this clone. V dropped 5 bases and J dropped 6 bases, with 13 bases sitting between them. The length of the CDR3 is 13 residues. The germline V gene has CDR1 SQVTM and CDR2 ANQGSEA. In the original processing: Scientists estimated how many nucleated cells there were by amplifying reference gene primers. Profiling relied on immunoSEQ multiplex PCR, and the TCRdb table lists in-frame clones only, not all of them. The DNA was the basis for D and trimming; V, J and clone size are from that table. The sample carries some 100,000 clones, approximately 87% recorded once. Sequenced: peripheral blood. The TCR comes from a woman aged 30 to 39 with acute or convalescent COVID-19. The genes are TRBV29-1 and TRBJ1-4; D perhaps matches TRBD1 (6 bases). Here the CDR3 reads CSVLQGEDEKLFF. The CDR3, as DNA: TGCAGCGTTTTACAGGGTGAGGATGAAAAACTGTTTTTT.